One and the same sample provided the 24 T cell receptor beta chains below, sequenced in a study of identifying expanded T cells in peripheral blood. Here immunoSEQ multiplex PCR was the method, and the copy in TCRdb shows in-frame clones only, minus some. The data show around 100,000 clones, 87% seen once. Source material: blood. All receptors come from a person aged 18 to 69 in good health.

The chain uses TRBV7-2 and TRBJ2-7, with 9 bases aligning to TRBD2. This CDR3 has 17 residues. Looked up from germline, CDR1 is SGHTA and CDR2 is FQGNSA. V lost 3 bases and J lost 0; bases outside the gene matches: 9. The CDR3 loop is CASSFPGVAGVSYEQYF. The CDR3 DNA is TGTGCCAGCAGCTTCCCCGGGGTAGCGGGGGTCTCCTACGAGCAGTACTTC.

Comment on this clone: One junction end disagrees with the germline gene, perhaps due to a read error. The genes are TRBV18 and TRBJ2-3; 9 bases agree with TRBD1. The CDR3 has 16 residues. Germline V gene lookup returns CDR1 KGHSH and CDR2 LQKENI. The CDR3 sequence is CASSPQGAQASDTQYF. CDR3 in DNA: TGTGCCAGCTCTCCACAGGGGGCCCAGGCATCAGATACGCAGTATTTT.

This chain connects TRBV4-2 to TRBJ2-2; 10 bases are a match to TRBD1. In germline, CDR1 is LGHNA, CDR2 YNFKEQ. Trimming took 4 bases from V and 6 from J; bases not matched to a gene: 8. This CDR3 contains 16 residues. CDR3 DNA sequence: TGTGCCAGCAGCCCAGAGCCAGGACAGGGGGCCGGGGAGCTGTTTTTT. Residues: CASSPEPGQGAGELFF.

This chain uses TRBV11-2 with TRBJ2-1; no firm D call. Germline values: CDR1 SGHAT, CDR2 FQNNGV. With 3 bases removed from V and 6 bases from J, the gap between germline ends came to 15 bases. CDR3 length equals 15 residues. CDR3 residues: CASSFNPTPSNEQFF. DNA for the CDR3: TGTGCCAGCAGCTTCAACCCCACCCCTAGCAATGAGCAGTTCTTC.

The chain joins TRBV23-1 to TRBJ1-5; TRBD1 is a possible D gene (6 bases). TRBV23-1 is filed as an ORF, its function uncertain. CDR3 length: 17 residues. Trimming took 3 bases from V and 1 from J, leaving 16 bases between them. DNA of the CDR3: TGCGCCAGCAGTCATAGAAACAGGGAGGGAAGCAATCAGCCCCAGCATTTT. Translated: CASSHRNREGSNQPQHF.

CDR3 sequence: CASSYGTGVSYEQYF. For the CDR3, the DNA is TGTGCCAGCAGTTATGGGACAGGGGTTTCCTACGAGCAGTACTTC. This chain links TRBV27 with TRBJ2-7; 10 bases map to TRBD1. The CDR3 has 15 amino acids. Germline values: CDR1 MNHEY, CDR2 SMNVEV (reference sequence). V was pared by 4 bases and J by 1 base, with 4 bases of the junction left unmatched.

The sample holds one count of this clone. This chain connects TRBV29-1 to TRBJ1-3, with a possible D match to TRBD1 (6 bases). The V and J ends lost 5 bases and 0 bases respectively, with 11 bases between them. The CDR3 length is 14 residues. Germline CDR1 reads SQVTM; CDR2 reads ANQGSEA. This CDR3 reads CSVTGSNSGNTIYF. The CDR3 DNA reads as TGCAGCGTTACAGGGAGCAACTCTGGAAACACCATATATTTT.

V is TRBV27 and J is TRBJ1-2; D unresolved. With 2 bases removed from V and 13 bases from J, the gap between germline ends came to 14 bases. Germline V CDR1 and CDR2: MNHEY, SMNVEV (reference sequence). The CDR3 length is 12 residues. In DNA form, the CDR3 reads TGTGCCAGCAGTTTAAGCGGTCGGGTTTTCACCTTC. Its translation is CASSLSGRVFTF.

The chain combines TRBV10-1 with TRBJ2-1; D tentatively reads TRBD1 or TRBD2 (5 bases each). There are 15 residues in the CDR3. Trimming took off 0 bases at V and 9 bases at J, with 15 bases between the two ends. In germline, CDR1 is WNHNN, CDR2 SYGVQD (reference sequence). The CDR3 DNA reads as TGCGCCAGCAGTGAGTCGCTAGGGACCCAGGGTGAGCAGTTCTTC. Amino acid sequence: CASSESLGTQGEQFF.

The chain couples TRBV27 to TRBJ1-1; D call uncertain. This CDR3 has 11 amino acids. The germline V gene encodes CDR1 MNHEY and CDR2 SMNVEV (reference sequence). Trimming removed 5 bases at V and 5 bases at J, with 6 bases between. The DNA for the CDR3 is TGTGCCAGCAGTCATGGGACTGAAGCTTTCTTT. This encodes CASSHGTEAFF.

The chain links TRBV7-9 to TRBJ1-5; 9 bases line up with TRBD1. Germline V gene data show CDR1 as SEHNR and CDR2 as FQNEAQ (reference sequence). The J segment lost 2 bases and the V segment lost 3 bases, leaving 14 bases of the junction unmatched. CDR3 length: 19 residues. In DNA form, the CDR3 reads TGTGCCAGCAGCTTTTCTCCCGGACAGGGGCTTGGGGGCAATCAGCCCCAGCATTTT. Translation gives CASSFSPGQGLGGNQPQHF.

The V and J genes are TRBV27 and TRBJ1-2, with D possibly being TRBD1 (6 bases). This CDR3 region has 13 residues. Per the germline V gene, CDR1 is MNHEY and CDR2 is SMNVEV (reference sequence). V was clipped by 6 bases and J by 3 bases, with 11 bases between them. The CDR3 DNA reads as TGTGCCAGCAGGGTACAGGGAGACTATGGCTACACCTTC. As protein: CASRVQGDYGYTF.

This CDR3 is CASSYGPPDGYTF. Here the CDR3 DNA reads TGTGCCAGCAGTTATGGCCCGCCTGATGGCTACACCTTC. The gene calls are TRBV6-5 and TRBJ1-2; no clear D. V lost 3 bases and J lost 6, with 11 bases in between. CDR1 is MNHEY and CDR2 is SVGAGI in the germline V gene. The CDR3 is made up of 13 amino acids.

The chain joins TRBV6-6 to TRBJ2-1, with a tentative D call TRBD2 (6 bases). Germline CDR1 is MNHNY and CDR2 is SVGAGI (reference sequence). This CDR3 has 13 residues. V lost 11 bases to trimming and J lost 5 bases, with 16 bases between them. The CDR3 here is CASRWGVDNEQFF. Written as DNA, the CDR3 is TGTGCCTCGAGGTGGGGGGTAGACAATGAGCAGTTCTTC.

V is TRBV18 and J is TRBJ2-7; D is perhaps TRBD1 or TRBD2 (5 bases each). From germline, CDR1 is KGHSH and CDR2 LQKENI. This CDR3 has 13 amino acids. V dropped 6 bases and J dropped 7 bases, with 16 bases sitting between them. Here the CDR3 DNA reads TGTGCCAGCTCTCTGAGGGGTGCGCGGGAGCAGTACTTC. Its protein product is CASSLRGAREQYF.

The chain carries TRBV6-5 and TRBJ1-1; 8 bases map to TRBD1. V dropped 7 bases and J dropped 6; count of bases not matched to a gene: 10. The CDR3 covers 14 residues. Germline V gene lookup returns CDR1 MNHEY and CDR2 SVGAGI. CDR3 sequence reads: CASTFPDRGAEAFF. The DNA for the CDR3 is TGTGCCAGCACCTTCCCTGACAGGGGCGCTGAAGCTTTCTTT.

The chain joins TRBV13 to TRBJ2-5; TRBD2 might be the D (5 bases). The CDR3 contains 14 residues. Germline CDR1 PRHDT, CDR2 FYEKMQ (reference sequence). Trimming took 0 bases from V and 1 from J, leaving 6 bases between them. The CDR3 reads CASSLGDFQETQYF. CDR3 DNA sequence: TGTGCCAGCAGCTTAGGGGACTTCCAAGAGACCCAGTACTTC.

The chain combines TRBV4-3 with TRBJ2-1; the D gene is possibly TRBD2 (6 bases). There are 16 residues in the CDR3. V gave up 1 base and J gave up 0 bases, with 10 bases separating them. CDR1 and CDR2 (germline): LGHNA, YSLEER. CDR3 protein: CASSQGGGPSYNEQFF. The CDR3, as DNA: TGCGCCAGCAGCCAAGGGGGAGGACCCTCCTACAATGAGCAGTTCTTC.

V and J are TRBV4-1 and TRBJ2-3; possible D gene TRBD1, 5 bases. Between the trimmed V and J ends, which lost 1 base and 6 bases, there was a span of 17 bases. Germline loops: CDR1 MGHRA, CDR2 YSYEKL. The CDR3 loop spans 16 amino acids. The CDR3 DNA reads as TGCGCCAGCAGCCAAGTGGACATGGGTTTTTCGGATACGCAGTATTTT. Translation gives CASSQVDMGFSDTQYF.

For the CDR3, the DNA is TGTGCCAGCAGCTCGGCCGCGGGGCTCACAGATACGCAGTATTTT. Encoded protein: CASSSAAGLTDTQYF. The V call is TRBV7-2, the J call TRBJ2-3; TRBD2 might be the D (6 bases). With 4 bases removed from V and 2 bases from J, the gap between germline ends came to 13 bases. CDR3 length: 15 residues. The V gene's germline CDR1 is SGHTA and CDR2 FQGNSA.

This clone has only one observation. The CDR3 coding sequence is TGTGCCAGCCGTTCCTCTGGGGCCAACGTCCTGACTTTC. Its protein is CASRSSGANVLTF. The rearrangement joins TRBV28 to TRBJ2-6, with D unresolved. Germline CDR1 reads MDHEN; CDR2 reads SYDVKM. The CDR3 is 13 residues long. Deletions cut 8 bases from V and 0 bases from J, with 5 bases between.

A few counts support this clone. The V and J genes are TRBV6-5 and TRBJ2-7; 12 positions agree with TRBD2. V trimming: 0 bases; J trimming: 7 bases; junction bases outside the gene matches: 7. This CDR3 is built from 16 residues. Germline V gene sequence: CDR1 MNHEY, CDR2 SVGAGI. CDR3 nucleotides: TGTGCCAGCAGTTACTCGTCTAGCGGGGGGGCGAGGGAGCAGTACTTC. Translation gives CASSYSSSGGAREQYF.

The chain carries TRBV28 and TRBJ1-2; D perhaps matches TRBD1 (6 bases). Germline CDR1 MDHEN, CDR2 SYDVKM. V was clipped by 8 bases and J by 8 bases, with 21 bases between them. The CDR3 is 14 amino acids. CDR3 in amino acids: CASRTPRDIEGYTF. As DNA, the CDR3 is TGTGCCAGCCGAACACCCCGGGACATCGAGGGCTACACCTTC.

The chain combines TRBV6-6 with TRBJ2-7; 8 bases match TRBD2. Germline V CDR1 and CDR2: MNHNY, SVGAGI (reference sequence). The J segment lost 4 bases and the V segment lost 5 bases, leaving 7 bases of the junction unmatched. The CDR3 covers 14 residues. The CDR3 DNA is TGTGCCAGCAGTCCCCGCGGGGGGCTTTACGAGCAGTACTTC. Translating gives CASSPRGGLYEQYF.